This T cell receptor (beta chain) was recovered during a study of T cell responses to AZD1222 COVID-19 vaccine. Germline CDR1 is SGHTA and CDR2 is FQGNSA. This CDR3 region has 12 residues. The V end was cut by 0 bases, the J end by 12 bases, with 11 bases between. As to this clone: Its cognate antigen is unknown.

Findings and caveats of the study: Sampling captured repertoires only after the peak T cell response. Spike-wide coverage was observed for vaccine-associated CD4 TCRs, with dominant responses at 160-218 and 743-854. After two AZD1222 doses, spike-specific TCR breadth and depth rose versus day 0.

The protocol was immunoSEQ multiplex PCR, while the TCRdb copy is restricted to in-frame clones and leaves out a portion. The sample carries approximately 71,000 clones, about 88% recorded once. This sequence joins TRBV7-2 and TRBJ1-2; no definite D call. The source material was peripheral blood, sampled on day 0 of AZD1222 vaccination. The TCR sequence derives from an adult in good health. Here the CDR3 DNA reads TGTGCCAGCAGCTTAGCCCTAGGTGGAAACACCTTC. This encodes CASSLALGGNTF. Based on the CDR3 plus reference TRBV7-2 and TRBJ1-2, the full variable domain is GAGVSQSPSNKVTEKGKDVELRCDPISGHTALYWYRQSLGQGLEFLIYFQGNSAPDKSGLPSDRFSAERTGGSVSTLTIQRTQQEDSAVYLCASSLALGGNTFGSGTRLTVV.